This T cell receptor beta chain was observed in a study of T cell responses to AZD1222 COVID-19 vaccine (dated by TCRdb to the early 2020s). Context from the whole study: A total of 230 to 250 trial participants underwent TCR sequencing, of whom about 200 received two doses of AZD1222 and roughly 25 received two doses of the MenACWY control vaccine. Trial participants were enrolled into age subgroups of 18-55, 56-69 and 70-plus years, which contained 148, 28 and 57 TCR-sequenced participants, respectively.

Including the terminal cysteine and phenylalanine, the CDR3 comprises 14 residues. The retained sequence is limited to the CDR3, 42 bases, with the frame set at the first base. Between the V and J ends, shortened by 6 bases and 2 bases respectively, the junction contains 11 bases. The germline V gene provides CDR1 SGHTA and CDR2 FQGNSA. The CDR3 regions of human TCRbeta chains were analyzed by immunosequencing. The paper's data handling went like this. TCRs in the repertoires were compared against a reference library of SARS-CoV-2-specific TCRs that had been generated with the MIRA antigen-specificity platform. Breadth meant the fraction of unique TCRs that were SARS-CoV-2-associated, whereas depth meant the fraction of total T cells that were SARS-CoV-2-associated. Using the MIRA data, every spike-specific TCR was mapped to the spike region that the TCR reacted to and assigned to either a CD4 or a CD8 class. Log10-transformed breadth and depth values were compared by one-way ANOVA with Sidak's multiple comparisons tests. TCRdb obtained this table from immuneACCESS and retained in-frame rearrangements with V and J assigned. These tables miss some clones; where compared with another copy, unresolved V genes account for less than half of the shortfall, and the remainder is unexplained. That table supplies the V and J calls and clone size; D and trimming were determined from the DNA. In all, the sample holds 65,000 to 100,000 clones, and about 91% of those were seen once. The ten top clones hold 8% of the sample.

This sample's time point label indicates: about 28 days (+/-7) after the second vaccine dose. Because spike-specific TCR depth and breadth did not differ between the two schedules, AZD1222 recipients who got a second dose at roughly 4 weeks were pooled with those who got a second dose at roughly 12 weeks. Vaccinee samples were obtained from the UK trials COV001 and COV002, which included a single-blind randomized controlled phase 2/3 trial of AZD1222 (ChAdOx1 nCoV-19) in healthy adults. For TCRbeta chain sequencing, PBMC samples from trial participants were taken at day 0 and at day 28 after the second dose. Worth noting for this clone: It has no known antigen specificity. It has no much larger one-base neighbor in the sample; base qualities were not kept.

What the study reported, not specific to this receptor: The whole spike protein was spanned by vaccine-associated CD4 TCRs, and dominant responses were seen in regions 160-218 and 743-854. The 56-69-year group was small, and its depth increase did not reach significance, likely because of low power. Most participants were white British and females outnumbered males, and the authors suggested that clonal diversity may have been underestimated. After two AZD1222 doses, spike-specific TCR breadth and depth were significantly higher than at day 0 and than in MenACWY recipients. Reportedly, almost half of the unique spike-specific TCRs recognized epitopes lying outside the regions that are mutated in the B.1.351 and B.1.1.7 variants. Only five to seven AZD1222 recipients were SARS-CoV-2 seropositive at baseline, limiting conclusions about previously exposed vaccinees. Because no samples from the day 14 peak response were available, repertoires could be characterized only after the peak T cell response.

The sample here was peripheral blood, taken 28 days after the second AZD1222 dose. The chain links TRBV7-2 with TRBJ1-3; the D gene is perhaps TRBD1, from 6 matching bases. The sequence came from an adult who received the AZD1222 COVID-19 vaccine. Here the CDR3 is given as CASRPTGTGNTIYF. The nucleotides are TGTGCCAGCAGACCTACAGGGACTGGAAACACCATATATTTT.